The sequence of this TCR beta chain was determined in a study of blood T cell repertoires in COVID-19. The CDR3 is 13 residues long. The V and J ends lost 5 bases and 6 bases respectively, with 10 bases between them. The V gene's germline CDR1 is SGHNT and CDR2 YENEEA. Sequencing used immunoSEQ multiplex PCR; TCRdb keeps in-frame clones, though not all of them. The sample yields 260,000 or so clones, 85% seen once. The chain is built from TRBV11-3 and TRBJ2-2, with D maybe TRBD1 (5 bases). The specimen was PBMCs or T cells enriched from blood (not recorded which). This receptor was identified in a woman in her forties or fifties who had recovered from COVID-19. The CDR3 region is CASSPQGAGELFF. The CDR3 bases are TGTGCCAGCAGCCCCCAGGGCGCCGGGGAGCTGTTTTTT.